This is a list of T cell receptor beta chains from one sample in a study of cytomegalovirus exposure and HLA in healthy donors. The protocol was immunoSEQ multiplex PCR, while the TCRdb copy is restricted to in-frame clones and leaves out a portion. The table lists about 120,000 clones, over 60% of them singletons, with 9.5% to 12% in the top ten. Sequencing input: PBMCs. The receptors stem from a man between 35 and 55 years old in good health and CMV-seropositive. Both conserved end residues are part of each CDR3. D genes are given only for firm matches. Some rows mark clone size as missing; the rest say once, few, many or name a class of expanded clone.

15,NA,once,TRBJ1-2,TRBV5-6,CASSLGPETNYGYTF,TGTGCCAGCAGCTTGGGCCCGGAGACTAACTATGGCTACACCTTC
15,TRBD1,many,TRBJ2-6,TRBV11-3,CASSPGQAGANVLTF,TGTGCCAGCAGCCCCGGACAGGCTGGGGCCAACGTCCTGACTTTC
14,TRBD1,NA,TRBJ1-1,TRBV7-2,CASSMDRGLTEAFF,TGTGCCAGCAGCATGGACAGGGGGCTTACTGAAGCTTTCTTT
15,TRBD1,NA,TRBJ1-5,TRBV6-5,CASSYGDSPNQPQHF,TGTGCCAGCAGTTACGGGGACAGCCCTAATCAGCCCCAGCATTTT
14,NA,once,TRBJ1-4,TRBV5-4,CASSLDRTNEKLFF,TGTGCCAGCAGCCTAGACAGAACTAATGAAAAACTGTTTTTT
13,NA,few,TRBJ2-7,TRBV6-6,CASLGQTNYEQYF,TGTGCCAGCCTCGGACAAACTAACTACGAGCAGTACTTC
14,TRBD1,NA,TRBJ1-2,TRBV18,CASSPRTGGDGYTF,TGTGCCAGCTCACCTAGGACAGGGGGCGATGGCTACACCTTC
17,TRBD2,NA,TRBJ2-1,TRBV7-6,CASSLVASGELNNEQFF,TGTGCCAGCAGCTTAGTGGCTAGCGGGGAACTAAACAATGAGCAGTTCTTC
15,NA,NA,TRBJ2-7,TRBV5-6,CASSPSLVRASEQYF,TGTGCCAGCAGCCCCTCCTTGGTCAGGGCGAGCGAGCAGTACTTC
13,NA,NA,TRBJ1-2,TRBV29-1,CSDGGVDSHGYTF,TGCAGCGACGGGGGGGTCGATTCGCATGGCTACACCTTC
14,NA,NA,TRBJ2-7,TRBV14,CASSQGGDFYEQYF,TGTGCCAGCAGCCAAGGAGGGGACTTCTACGAGCAGTACTTC
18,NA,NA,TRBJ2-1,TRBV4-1,CASSQVVGLVSPYNEQFF,TGCGCCAGCAGCCAAGTTGTGGGACTCGTAAGTCCCTACAATGAGCAGTTCTTC